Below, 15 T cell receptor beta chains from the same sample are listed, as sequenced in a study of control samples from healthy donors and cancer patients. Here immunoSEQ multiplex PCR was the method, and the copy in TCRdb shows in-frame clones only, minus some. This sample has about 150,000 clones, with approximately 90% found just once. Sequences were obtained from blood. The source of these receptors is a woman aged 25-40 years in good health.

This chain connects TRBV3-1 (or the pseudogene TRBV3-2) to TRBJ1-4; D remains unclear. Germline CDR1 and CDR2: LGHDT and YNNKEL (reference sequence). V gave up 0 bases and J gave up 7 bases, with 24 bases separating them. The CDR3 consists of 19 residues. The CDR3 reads CASSQEGGLASLWGEKLFF. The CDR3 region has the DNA TGTGCCAGCAGCCAAGAAGGAGGGTTGGCCTCCCTCTGGGGTGAAAAACTGTTTTTT.

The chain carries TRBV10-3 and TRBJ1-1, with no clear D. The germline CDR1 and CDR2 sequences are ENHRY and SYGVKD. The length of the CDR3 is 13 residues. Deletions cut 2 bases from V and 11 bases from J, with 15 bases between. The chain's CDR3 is CAISERDLHGAFF. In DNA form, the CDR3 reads TGTGCCATCAGTGAGCGCGACCTGCATGGGGCTTTCTTT.

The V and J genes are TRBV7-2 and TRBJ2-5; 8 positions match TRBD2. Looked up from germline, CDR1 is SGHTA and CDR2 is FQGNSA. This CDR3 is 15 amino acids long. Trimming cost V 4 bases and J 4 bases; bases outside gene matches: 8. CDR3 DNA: TGTGCCAGCAGCTCCGGGGGGGTAGCGGGAGAGACCCAGTACTTC. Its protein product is CASSSGGVAGETQYF.

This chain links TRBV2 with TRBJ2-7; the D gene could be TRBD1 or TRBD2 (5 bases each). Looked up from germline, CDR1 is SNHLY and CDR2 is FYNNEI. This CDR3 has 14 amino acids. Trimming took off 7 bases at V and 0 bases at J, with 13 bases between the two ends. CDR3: CASKEGRSSYEQYF. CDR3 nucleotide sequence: TGTGCCAGCAAAGAGGGACGGAGCTCCTACGAGCAGTACTTC.

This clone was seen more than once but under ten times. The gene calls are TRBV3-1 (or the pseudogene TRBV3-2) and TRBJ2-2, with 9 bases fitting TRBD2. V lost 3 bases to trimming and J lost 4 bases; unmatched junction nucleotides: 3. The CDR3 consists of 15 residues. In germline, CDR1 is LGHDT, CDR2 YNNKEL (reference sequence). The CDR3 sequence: CASSHTREGTGELFF. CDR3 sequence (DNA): TGTGCCAGCAGCCATACGCGGGAGGGCACCGGGGAGCTGTTTTTT.

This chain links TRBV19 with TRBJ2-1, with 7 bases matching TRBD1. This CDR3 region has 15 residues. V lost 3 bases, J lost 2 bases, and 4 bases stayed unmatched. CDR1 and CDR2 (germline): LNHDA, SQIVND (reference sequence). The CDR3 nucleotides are TGTGCCAGTAGTATCGGTGGACAGGCCTACAATGAGCAGTTCTTC. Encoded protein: CASSIGGQAYNEQFF.

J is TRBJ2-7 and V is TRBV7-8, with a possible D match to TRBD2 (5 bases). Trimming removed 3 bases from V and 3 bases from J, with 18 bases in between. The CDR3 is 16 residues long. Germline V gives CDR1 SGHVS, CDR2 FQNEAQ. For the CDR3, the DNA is TGTGCCAGCAGCTTGTCGAGGGTAGCTGACCTCTACGAGCAGTACTTC. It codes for CASSLSRVADLYEQYF.

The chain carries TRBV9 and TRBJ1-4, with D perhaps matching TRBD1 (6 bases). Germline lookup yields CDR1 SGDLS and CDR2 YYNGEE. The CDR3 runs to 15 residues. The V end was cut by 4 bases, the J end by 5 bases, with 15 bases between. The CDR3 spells CASSPSGTPNEKLFF. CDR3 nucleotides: TGTGCCAGCAGCCCATCCGGGACACCGAATGAAAAACTGTTTTTT.

CDR3: CASSLAPIRGPLAKNIQYF. CDR3 in DNA: TGTGCCAGCAGCTTAGCGCCAATAAGGGGGCCTTTAGCCAAAAACATTCAGTACTTC. The chain combines TRBV7-8 with TRBJ2-4; 7 bases match TRBD1. This CDR3 comprises 19 residues. The V gene end was trimmed by 0 bases and the J gene end by 0 bases; junction bases not matched to a gene: 11. The germline V gene encodes CDR1 SGHVS and CDR2 FQNEAQ.

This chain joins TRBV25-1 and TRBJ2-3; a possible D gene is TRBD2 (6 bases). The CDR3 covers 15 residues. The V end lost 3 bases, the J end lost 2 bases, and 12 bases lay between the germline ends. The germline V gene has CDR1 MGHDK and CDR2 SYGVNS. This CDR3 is CASSDPSDHTDTQYF. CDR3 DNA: TGTGCCAGCAGTGACCCTAGCGACCACACAGATACGCAGTATTTT.

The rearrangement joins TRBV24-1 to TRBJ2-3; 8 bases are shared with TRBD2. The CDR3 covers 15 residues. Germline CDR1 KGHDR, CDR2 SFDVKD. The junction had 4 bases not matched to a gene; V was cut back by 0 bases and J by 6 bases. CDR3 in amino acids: CATSDLREGRDTQYF. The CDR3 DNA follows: TGTGCCACCAGTGATTTGCGGGAGGGCAGGGATACGCAGTATTTT.

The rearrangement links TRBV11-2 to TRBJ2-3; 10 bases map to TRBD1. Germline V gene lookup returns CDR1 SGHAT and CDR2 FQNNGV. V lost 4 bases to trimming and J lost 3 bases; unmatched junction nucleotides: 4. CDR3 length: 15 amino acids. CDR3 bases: TGTGCCAGCAGCTCCCGACAGGGGGCAACAGATACGCAGTATTTT. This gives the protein CASSSRQGATDTQYF.

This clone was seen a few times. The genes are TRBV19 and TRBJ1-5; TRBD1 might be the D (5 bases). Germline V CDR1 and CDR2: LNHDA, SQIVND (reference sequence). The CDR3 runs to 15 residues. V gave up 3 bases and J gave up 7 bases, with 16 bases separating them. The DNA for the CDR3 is TGTGCCAGTAGTATGGGGGGGGTCGGGAACCAGCCCCAGCATTTT. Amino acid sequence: CASSMGGVGNQPQHF.

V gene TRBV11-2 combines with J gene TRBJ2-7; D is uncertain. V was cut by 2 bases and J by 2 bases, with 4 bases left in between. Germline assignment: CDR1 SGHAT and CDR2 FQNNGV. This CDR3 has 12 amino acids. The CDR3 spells CASSLRAYEQYF. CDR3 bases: TGTGCCAGCAGCTTACGGGCCTACGAGCAGTACTTC.

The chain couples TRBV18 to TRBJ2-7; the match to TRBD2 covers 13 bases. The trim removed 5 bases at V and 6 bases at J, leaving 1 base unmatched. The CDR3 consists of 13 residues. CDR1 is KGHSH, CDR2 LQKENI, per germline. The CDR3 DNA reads TGTGCCAGCTCAAGGACTAGCGGGAGCGAGCAGTACTTC. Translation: CASSRTSGSEQYF. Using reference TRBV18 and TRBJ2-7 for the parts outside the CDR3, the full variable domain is NAGVMQNPRHLVRRRGQEARLRCSPMKGHSHVYWYRQLPEEGLKFMVYLQKENIIDESGMPKERFSAEFPKEGPSILRIQQVVRGDSAAYFCASSRTSGSEQYFGPGTRLTVT.